These 11 T cell receptor beta chains share one sample of origin, sequenced in a study of blood T cells in healthy people across ages. Then a second PCR, running roughly 6 to 11 cycles, was carried out with a sample-barcoded 5' primer and a J-beta primer mix. Using its own MiXCR run on the 5' RACE reads, TCRdb lists one record per CDR3 protein. Of some 1.8 million distinct CDR3 sequences listed, about two fifths are singletons. Material for sequencing was blood. These receptors all stem from a human donor in good health.

This clonotype was seen more than once but under ten times. CDR3 in DNA: TGTGCCATCAGACTGGACAGAAGTCTTTACGAGCAGTACTTC. It translates to CAIRLDRSLYEQYF. This rearrangement joins TRBV10-3 to TRBJ2-7; the D gene is possibly TRBD1 (6 bases). The V gene lost 6 bases and the J gene lost 4 bases, with 16 bases spanning the gap. The CDR3 has 14 amino acids. From germline, CDR1 is ENHRY and CDR2 SYGVKD.

The chain is built from TRBV6-2 or TRBV6-3 and TRBJ2-7, with D possibly TRBD1 on 6 matching bases. V was cut by 0 bases and J by 0 bases, with 9 bases left in between. The CDR3 runs 15 residues. Per the germline V gene, CDR1 is MNHEY and CDR2 is SVGEGT. CDR3 nucleotides: TGTGCCAGCAGTTACTCGGACAGCCTCTCCTACGAGCAGTACTTC. Its protein is CASSYSDSLSYEQYF.

There are a few counts of this clonotype. The J gene is TRBJ1-2, the V gene TRBV5-1; TRBD1 matches at 7 bases. The germline V gene has CDR1 SGHRS and CDR2 YFSETQ. CDR3 length equals 15 residues. V lost 0 bases, J lost 4 bases, and 6 bases stayed unmatched. The CDR3 sequence is CASSLAGTASYGYTF. CDR3 coding DNA: TGCGCCAGCAGCTTGGCCGGGACAGCTTCCTATGGCTACACCTTC.

To note about this clonotype: A much larger clone differs from this one at a single base, so this may be a read error. The rearrangement joins TRBV10-3 to TRBJ2-7, with a possible D match to TRBD2 (5 bases). Germline-derived CDR1 and CDR2 are ENHRY and SYGVKD. This CDR3 contains 11 residues. CDR3 sequence reads: CVTVGLYEQYF. The DNA of the CDR3 is TGTGTCACCGTAGGACTCTACGAGCAGTACTTC.

The chain carries TRBV9 and TRBJ1-2, with no clear D. This CDR3 is built from 13 residues. Trimming stripped 0 bases from V and 8 bases from J, with 11 bases between. Germline CDR1 SGDLS, CDR2 YYNGEE. DNA for the CDR3: TGTGCCAGCAGCGTAGTTGAGAATGTAGGCTACACCTTC. This sequence encodes CASSVVENVGYTF.

This clonotype has ten or more counts. The V and J genes are TRBV6-4 and TRBJ1-1; possibly TRBD1 for D (5 bases). The CDR3 is 14 amino acids. Trimming left V 3 bases short and J 1 base short, with 9 bases between. Germline values: CDR1 MRHNA, CDR2 SNTAGT. The DNA for the CDR3 is TGTGCCAGCAGTGAAGGCAGGGAGAACACTGAAGCTTTCTTT. This sequence encodes CASSEGRENTEAFF.

V is TRBV6-5 and J is TRBJ1-2, with D maybe TRBD1 (5 bases). CDR1 MNHEY and CDR2 SVGAGI come from the germline V gene. V lost 7 bases and J lost 8, with 17 bases in between. The CDR3 has 13 amino acids. The CDR3 DNA sequence: TGTGCCAGCACCAAAGGTCCCGGGGGAGGCTACACCTTC. Translated, it gives CASTKGPGGGYTF.

The rearrangement uses TRBV20-1 and TRBJ2-3; TRBD1 might be the D (6 bases). The V and J ends lost 0 bases and 0 bases respectively, with 13 bases between them. CDR3 length: 16 residues. Per germline, CDR1 DFQATT and CDR2 SNEGSKA (reference sequence). The CDR3 loop is CSARDAGTFSTDTQYF. The CDR3 nucleotides are TGCAGTGCTAGAGATGCAGGGACATTTAGCACAGATACGCAGTATTTT.

This clonotype appeared a few times. The chain carries TRBV12-3 or TRBV12-4 and TRBJ1-1, with D hard to call. The CDR3 is made up of 16 amino acids. Trimming shortened V by 4 bases and J by 3 bases, and 18 bases separated the two germline ends. The CDR3 DNA reads TGTGCCAGCAGTTCCTCCAGGCCCCAATCCGACACTGAAGCTTTCTTT. This codes for CASSSSRPQSDTEAFF.

V gene TRBV12-3 or TRBV12-4 combines with J gene TRBJ2-5; a weak D match, TRBD1 (6 bases). V was clipped by 8 bases and J by 7 bases, with 8 bases between them. This CDR3 is built from 10 residues. Here the CDR3 reads CASGGVTQYF. The CDR3 bases are TGTGCCAGCGGGGGCGTGACCCAGTACTTC.

The chain joins TRBV4-2 to TRBJ2-1; possibly TRBD1 for D (6 bases). The DNA end is a closer match to TRBJ2-7, so the J assignment may be wrong. CDR1 is LGHNA, CDR2 YNFKEQ, per germline. The CDR3 extends over 16 amino acids. The CDR3 loop reads CASSQEYGQNPYEQYF. CDR3 nucleotides: TGTGCCAGCAGCCAAGAGTATGGACAGAACCCCTACGAGCAGTACTTC.